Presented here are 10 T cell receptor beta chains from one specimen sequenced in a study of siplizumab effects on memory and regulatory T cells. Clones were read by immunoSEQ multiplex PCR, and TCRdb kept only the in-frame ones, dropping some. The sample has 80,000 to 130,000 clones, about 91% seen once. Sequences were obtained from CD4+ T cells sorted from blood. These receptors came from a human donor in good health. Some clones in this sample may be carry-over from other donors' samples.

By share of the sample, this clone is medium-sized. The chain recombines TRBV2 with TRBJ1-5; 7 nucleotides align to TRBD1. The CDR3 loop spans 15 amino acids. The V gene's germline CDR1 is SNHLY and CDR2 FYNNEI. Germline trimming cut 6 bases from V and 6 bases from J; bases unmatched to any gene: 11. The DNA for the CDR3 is TGTGCCAGCAGCCAAACAGGGGACGCTTTTCAGCCCCAGCATTTT. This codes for CASSQTGDAFQPQHF.

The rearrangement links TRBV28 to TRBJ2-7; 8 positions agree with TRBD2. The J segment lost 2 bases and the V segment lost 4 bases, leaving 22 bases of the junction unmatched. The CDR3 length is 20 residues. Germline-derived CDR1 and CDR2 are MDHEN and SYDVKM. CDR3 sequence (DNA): TGTGCCAGCAGTTACTTAGGCAAGGTACTAGCGGCTATTAGACCCTACGAGCAGTACTTC. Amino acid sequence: CASSYLGKVLAAIRPYEQYF.

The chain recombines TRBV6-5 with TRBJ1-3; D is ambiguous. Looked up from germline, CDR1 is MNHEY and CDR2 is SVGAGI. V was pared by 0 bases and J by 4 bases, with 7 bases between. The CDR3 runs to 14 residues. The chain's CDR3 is CASSYSIQGNTIYF. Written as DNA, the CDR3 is TGTGCCAGCAGTTACTCTATCCAGGGAAACACCATATATTTT.

CDR3 protein: CASIAGQTHEQYF. The CDR3 nucleotides read TGTGCCAGCATCGCGGGACAGACACACGAGCAGTACTTC. This chain uses TRBV6-1 with TRBJ2-7; the D gene is possibly TRBD1 (7 bases). Germline V gene lookup returns CDR1 MNHNS and CDR2 SASEGT. This CDR3 spans 13 amino acids. V shed 7 bases and J shed 5 bases, with 15 bases lying between them.

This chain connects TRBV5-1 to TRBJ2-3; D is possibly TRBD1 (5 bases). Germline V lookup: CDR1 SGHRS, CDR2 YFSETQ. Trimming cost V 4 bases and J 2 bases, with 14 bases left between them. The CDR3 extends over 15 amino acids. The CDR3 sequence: CASSLDTPNTDTQYF. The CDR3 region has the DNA TGCGCCAGCAGCCTGGACACGCCTAACACAGATACGCAGTATTTT.

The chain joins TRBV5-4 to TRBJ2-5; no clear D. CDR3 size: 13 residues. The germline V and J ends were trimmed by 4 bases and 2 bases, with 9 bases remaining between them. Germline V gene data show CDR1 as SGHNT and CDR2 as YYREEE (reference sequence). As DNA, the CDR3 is TGTGCCAGCAGCCCGGGCTTGCAAGAGACCCAGTACTTC. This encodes CASSPGLQETQYF.

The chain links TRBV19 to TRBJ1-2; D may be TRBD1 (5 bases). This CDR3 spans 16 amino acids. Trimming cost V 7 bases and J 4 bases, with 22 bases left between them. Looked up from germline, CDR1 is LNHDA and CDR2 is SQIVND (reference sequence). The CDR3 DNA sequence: TGTGCCAGTACCCCGGGAGTGGGGGGTGTTATCTATGGCTACACCTTC. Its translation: CASTPGVGGVIYGYTF.

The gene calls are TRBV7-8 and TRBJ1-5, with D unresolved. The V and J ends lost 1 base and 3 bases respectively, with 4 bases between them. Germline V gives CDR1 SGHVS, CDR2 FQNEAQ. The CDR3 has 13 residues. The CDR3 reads CASSLGDNQPQHF. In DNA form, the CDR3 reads TGTGCCAGCAGCTTAGGCGACAATCAGCCCCAGCATTTT. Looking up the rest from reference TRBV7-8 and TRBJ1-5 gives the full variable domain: GAGVSQSPRYKVAKRGQDVALRCDPISGHVSLFWYQQALGQGPEFLTYFQNEAQLDKSGLPSDRFFAERPEGSVSTLKIQRTQQEDSAVYLCASSLGDNQPQHFGDGTRLSIL.

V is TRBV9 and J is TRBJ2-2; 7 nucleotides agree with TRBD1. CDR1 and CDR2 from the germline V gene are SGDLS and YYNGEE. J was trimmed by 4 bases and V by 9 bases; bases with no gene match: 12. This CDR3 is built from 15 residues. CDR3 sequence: CATAKGGDGTGELFF. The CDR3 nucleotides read TGTGCCACCGCAAAAGGGGGCGACGGCACCGGGGAGCTGTTTTTT.

CDR3 protein: CASSRRQASTDTQYF. CDR3 nucleotides: TGTGCCAGTAGTCGTCGACAGGCGAGCACAGATACGCAGTATTTT. The chain couples TRBV19 to TRBJ2-3, with a possible D match to TRBD1 (6 bases). Per the germline V gene, CDR1 is LNHDA and CDR2 is SQIVND (reference sequence). The CDR3 is made up of 15 amino acids. V was pared by 5 bases and J by 0 bases, with 12 bases between.